In its sample, the clone carrying this TCR beta chain was seen many times. Antigen: not known. The sample originates from a study of CD8 T cells in ankylosing spondylitis. General study results and limits: The study identified a TCR beta motif of fewer than 10 highly homologous variants that appeared characteristic of ankylosing spondylitis blood. Within peripheral blood, clones linked to disease were CD8+ and relatively rare.

V shed 10 bases and J 5 bases; nucleotides not matched to a gene: 17. CDR3 length: 16 residues. Germline CDR1 and CDR2: MDHEN and SYDVKM. TCRdb re-analysed the 5' RACE reads in MiXCR, keeping a single row per CDR3 protein. The sample yields about 540,000 distinct CDR3 sequences, over 9.5% seen once. The TCR sequence derives from a male donor with ankylosing spondylitis. The sample comprised blood, either unsorted or a sorted T cell fraction (not recorded which). The V and J genes are TRBV28 and TRBJ2-5; 9 bases agree with TRBD2. In nucleotides, the CDR3 is TGTGCCACCTCTTCTCACTGGCGGGAGGGCCGGGAGACCCAGTACTTC. Its protein is CATSSHWREGRETQYF.